This T cell receptor (beta chain) was sequenced during a study of CD8 T cells in Susac syndrome. An amount of RNA that ranged from roughly 0.45 to 1 ug was reverse transcribed with random hexamers. A multiplex approach, immunoSEQ multiplex PCR, amplified TCR beta CDR3 across 54 Vbeta and 13 Jbeta. TCRdb processed the immunoSEQ multiplex PCR reads anew with MiXCR; each CDR3 protein has one entry. Among around 95,000 distinct CDR3 sequences listed, 95% were seen once. Trimming shortened V by 3 bases and J by 0 bases, and 9 bases separated the two germline ends. In germline, CDR1 is LNHNV, CDR2 YYDKDF (reference sequence). The CDR3 is 15 amino acids.

This TCR was recovered from a human donor with Susac syndrome. Sequencing was done on a sample of CD8+ T cells from PBMCs. The V gene is TRBV15, the J gene TRBJ2-4; D is unclear. CDR3 bases: TGTGCCACCAGCAGTGGACGTATAGCCAAAAACATTCAGTACTTC. Its protein is CATSSGRIAKNIQYF.